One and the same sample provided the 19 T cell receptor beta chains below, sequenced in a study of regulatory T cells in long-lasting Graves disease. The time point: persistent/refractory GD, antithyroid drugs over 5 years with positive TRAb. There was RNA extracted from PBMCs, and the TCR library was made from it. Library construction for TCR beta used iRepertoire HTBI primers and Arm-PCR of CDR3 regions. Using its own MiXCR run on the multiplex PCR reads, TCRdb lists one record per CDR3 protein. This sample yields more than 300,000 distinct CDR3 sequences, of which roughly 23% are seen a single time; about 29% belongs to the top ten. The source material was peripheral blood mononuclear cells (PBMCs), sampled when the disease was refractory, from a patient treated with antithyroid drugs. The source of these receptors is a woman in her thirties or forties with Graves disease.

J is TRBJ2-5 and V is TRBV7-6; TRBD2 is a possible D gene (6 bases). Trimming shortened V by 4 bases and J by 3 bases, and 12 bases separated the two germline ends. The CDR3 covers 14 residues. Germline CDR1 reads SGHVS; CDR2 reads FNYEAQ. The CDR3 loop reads CASSWGLSEETQYF. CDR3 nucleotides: TGTGCCAGCAGCTGGGGACTCTCCGAAGAGACCCAGTACTTC.

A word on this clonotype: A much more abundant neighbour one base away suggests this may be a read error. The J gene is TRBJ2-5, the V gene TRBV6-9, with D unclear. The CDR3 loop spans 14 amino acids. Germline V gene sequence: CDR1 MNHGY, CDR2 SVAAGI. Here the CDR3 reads CAGSYIGSAETQYF. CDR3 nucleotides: TGTGCCGGCAGTTACATCGGGTCGGCGGAGACCCAGTACTTC.

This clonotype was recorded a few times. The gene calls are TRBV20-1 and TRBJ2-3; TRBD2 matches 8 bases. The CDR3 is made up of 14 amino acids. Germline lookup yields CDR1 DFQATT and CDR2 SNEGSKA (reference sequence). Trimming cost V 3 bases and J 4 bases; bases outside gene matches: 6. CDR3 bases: TGCAGTGCTAGCGGGAGGGCCGGAGCAGATACGCAGTATTTT. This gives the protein CSASGRAGADTQYF.

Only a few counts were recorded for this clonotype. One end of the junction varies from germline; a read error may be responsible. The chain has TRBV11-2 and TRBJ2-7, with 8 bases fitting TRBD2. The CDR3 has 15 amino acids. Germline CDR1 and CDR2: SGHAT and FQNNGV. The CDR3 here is CASGLEAGVFYEQYF. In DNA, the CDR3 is TGTGCCAGCGGCTTAGAAGCGGGAGTTTTCTACGAGCAGTACTTC.

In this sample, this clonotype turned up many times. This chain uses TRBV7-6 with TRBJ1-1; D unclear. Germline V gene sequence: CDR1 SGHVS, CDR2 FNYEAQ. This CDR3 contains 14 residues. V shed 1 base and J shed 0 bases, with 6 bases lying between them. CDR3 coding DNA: TGTGCCAGCAGCTTAGACACGATGAACACTGAAGCTTTCTTT. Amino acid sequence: CASSLDTMNTEAFF.

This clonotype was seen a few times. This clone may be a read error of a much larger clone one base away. The DNA for the CDR3 is TGTGCCAGCAGGGCGGGACACCACCCCGGCAGCACTGAAGCTTTCTTT. It yields the protein CASRAGHHPGSTEAFF. J is TRBJ1-1 and V is TRBV28, with D tentatively TRBD1 (6 bases). Germline V CDR1 and CDR2: MDHEN, SYDVKM. V was shortened by 6 bases and J by 4 bases, with 21 bases between the two germline ends. This CDR3 has 16 residues.

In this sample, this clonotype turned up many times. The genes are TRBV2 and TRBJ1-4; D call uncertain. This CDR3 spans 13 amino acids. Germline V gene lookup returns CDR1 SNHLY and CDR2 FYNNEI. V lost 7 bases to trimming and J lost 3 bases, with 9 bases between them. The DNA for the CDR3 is TGTGCCAGCATTATGGACTCTAATGAAAAACTGTTTTTT. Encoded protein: CASIMDSNEKLFF.

The CDR3, as DNA: TGTGCCAGTAGTACCGGGACAGGGGCAAACTATGGCTACACCTTC. Its translation is CASSTGTGANYGYTF. This chain joins TRBV19 and TRBJ1-2; 10 bases are shared with TRBD1. Germline V CDR1 and CDR2: LNHDA, SQIVND (reference sequence). This CDR3 has 15 amino acids. V shed 4 bases, J shed 2 bases, and the junction held 4 bases outside the gene matches.

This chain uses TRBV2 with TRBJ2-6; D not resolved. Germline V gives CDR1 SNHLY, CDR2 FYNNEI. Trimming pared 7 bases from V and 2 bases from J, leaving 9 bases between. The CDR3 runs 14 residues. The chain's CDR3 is CASKFFTGANVLTF. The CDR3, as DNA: TGTGCCAGCAAATTCTTTACTGGGGCCAACGTCCTGACTTTC. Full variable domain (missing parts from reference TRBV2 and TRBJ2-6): EPEVTQTPSHQVTQMGQEVILRCVPISNHLYFYWYRQILGQKVEFLVSFYNNEISEKSEIFDDQFSVERPDGSNFTLKIRSTKLEDSAMYFCASKFFTGANVLTFGAGSRLTVL.

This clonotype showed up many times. CDR3 sequence: CASSVKAEAFF. The DNA for the CDR3 is TGTGCCAGCAGCGTTAAGGCTGAAGCTTTCTTT. The gene calls are TRBV7-9 and TRBJ1-1; no reliable D call. The germline V gene has CDR1 SEHNR and CDR2 FQNEAQ (reference sequence). CDR3 length: 11 residues. V was trimmed by 5 bases and J by 6 bases, leaving 7 bases between them.

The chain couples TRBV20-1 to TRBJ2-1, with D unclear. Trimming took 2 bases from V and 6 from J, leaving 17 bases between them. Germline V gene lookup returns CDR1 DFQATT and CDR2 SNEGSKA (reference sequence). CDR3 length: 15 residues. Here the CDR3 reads CSARQWGTRINEQFF. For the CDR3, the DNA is TGCAGTGCTAGACAATGGGGTACGAGGATCAATGAGCAGTTCTTC.

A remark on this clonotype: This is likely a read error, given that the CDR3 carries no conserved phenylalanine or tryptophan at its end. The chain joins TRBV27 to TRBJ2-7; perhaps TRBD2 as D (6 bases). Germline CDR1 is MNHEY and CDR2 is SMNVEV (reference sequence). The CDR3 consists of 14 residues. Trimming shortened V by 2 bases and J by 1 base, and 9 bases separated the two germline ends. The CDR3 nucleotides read TGTGCCAGCAGTTTACGGGGGATTTCCTACGAGCAGTACCTC. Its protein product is CASSLRGISYEQYL.

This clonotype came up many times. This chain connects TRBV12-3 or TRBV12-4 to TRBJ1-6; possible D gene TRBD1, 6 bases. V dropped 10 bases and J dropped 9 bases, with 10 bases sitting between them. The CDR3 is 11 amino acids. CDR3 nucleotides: TGTGCCACCGGGGGCATTTCACCCCTCCACTTT. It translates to CATGGISPLHF.

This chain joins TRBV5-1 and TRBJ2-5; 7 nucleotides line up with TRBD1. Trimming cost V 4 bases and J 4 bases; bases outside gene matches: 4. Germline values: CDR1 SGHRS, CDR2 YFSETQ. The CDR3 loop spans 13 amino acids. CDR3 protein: CASSIRQGETQYF. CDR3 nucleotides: TGCGCCAGCAGCATAAGACAGGGAGAGACCCAGTACTTC.

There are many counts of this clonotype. CDR3 bases: TGTGCCAGCAGTCCCGGGCAACAGGGCCGGACCGGGGAGCTGTTTTTT. Translating it yields CASSPGQQGRTGELFF. This rearrangement joins TRBV28 to TRBJ2-2; TRBD1 is a possible D gene (6 bases). This CDR3 comprises 16 residues. V was shortened by 5 bases and J by 5 bases, with 18 bases between the two germline ends. Germline values: CDR1 MDHEN, CDR2 SYDVKM.

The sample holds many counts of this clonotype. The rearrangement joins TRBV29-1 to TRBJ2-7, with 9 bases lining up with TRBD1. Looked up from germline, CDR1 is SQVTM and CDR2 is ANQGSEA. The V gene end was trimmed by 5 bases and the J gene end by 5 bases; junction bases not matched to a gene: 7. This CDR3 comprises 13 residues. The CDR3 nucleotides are TGCAGCGTTACAAGGACAGGGGCGGACGAGCAGTACTTC. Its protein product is CSVTRTGADEQYF.

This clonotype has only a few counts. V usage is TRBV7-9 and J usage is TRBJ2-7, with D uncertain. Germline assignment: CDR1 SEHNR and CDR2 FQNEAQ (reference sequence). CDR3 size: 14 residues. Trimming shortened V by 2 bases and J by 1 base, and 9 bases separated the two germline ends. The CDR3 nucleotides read TGTGCCAGCAGCTTAACTCCAGGTTCCTACGAGCAGTACTTC. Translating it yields CASSLTPGSYEQYF.

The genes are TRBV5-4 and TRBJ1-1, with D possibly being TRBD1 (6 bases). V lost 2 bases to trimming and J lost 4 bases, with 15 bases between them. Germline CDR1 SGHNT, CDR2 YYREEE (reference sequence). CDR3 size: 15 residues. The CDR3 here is CASSFGRGVGTEAFF. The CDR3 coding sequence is TGTGCCAGCAGCTTCGGCAGGGGCGTTGGCACTGAAGCTTTCTTT.

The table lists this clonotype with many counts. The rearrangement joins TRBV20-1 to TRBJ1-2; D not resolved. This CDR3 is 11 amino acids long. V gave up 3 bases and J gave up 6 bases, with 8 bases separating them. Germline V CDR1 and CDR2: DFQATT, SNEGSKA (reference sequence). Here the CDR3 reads CSARGRDGYTF. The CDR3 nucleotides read TGCAGTGCTAGGGGAAGGGATGGCTACACCTTC.